A single sample gave rise to the 27 T cell receptor beta chains below, sequenced in a study of cytotoxic CD8 clonotypes in ibrutinib-treated CLL. Only in-frame clones appear in the TCRdb table, and some are missing; sequencing was by immunoSEQ multiplex PCR. The sample includes a few hundred thousand clones, about 80% seen only once; the top ten take over 6.5%. The sequencing used PBMCs, collected before ibrutinib treatment. The receptors stem from a human donor with chronic lymphocytic leukemia.

This clone was seen only a few times. J is TRBJ2-7 and V is TRBV7-9; TRBD2 matches at 11 bases. V trimming: 4 bases; J trimming: 2 bases; junction bases outside the gene matches: 7. There are 16 residues in the CDR3. The germline CDR1 and CDR2 sequences are SEHNR and FQNEAQ (reference sequence). CDR3 bases: TGTGCCAGCAGCTCTACTAGCGGGAGTTGGACCTACGAGCAGTACTTC. As protein: CASSSTSGSWTYEQYF.

V gene TRBV7-9 combines with J gene TRBJ2-1; 11 nucleotides agree with TRBD2. The CDR3 runs to 15 residues. Trimming cost V 5 bases and J 6 bases; bases outside gene matches: 6. Germline-derived CDR1 and CDR2 are SEHNR and FQNEAQ (reference sequence). The CDR3 bases are TGTGCCAGCAGCGAGACTAGCGGGAATAGCAATGAGCAGTTCTTC. Its protein is CASSETSGNSNEQFF.

This rearrangement joins TRBV19 to TRBJ2-7, with D hard to call. Germline V gene sequence: CDR1 LNHDA, CDR2 SQIVND (reference sequence). Trimming left V 5 bases short and J 6 bases short, with 14 bases between. CDR3 size: 13 residues. CDR3 DNA sequence: TGTGCCAGTAGTCTTGGTTATGAAGCCGAGCAGTACTTC. Its protein is CASSLGYEAEQYF.

The CDR3 loop reads CASSQLAGPYNEQFF. The CDR3 coding sequence is TGTGCCAGCAGTCAACTAGCGGGACCCTACAATGAGCAGTTCTTC. The J gene is TRBJ2-1, the V gene TRBV25-1, with TRBD2 identical over 10 bases. With V trimmed by 5 bases and J by 2 bases, 3 bases remained unmatched. The CDR3 is made up of 15 amino acids. From germline, CDR1 is MGHDK and CDR2 SYGVNS.

The genes are TRBV18 and TRBJ2-2; D is possibly TRBD1 (6 bases). The CDR3 contains 15 residues. Germline V CDR1 and CDR2: KGHSH, LQKENI. Trimming left V 5 bases short and J 0 bases short, with 10 bases between. The CDR3 loop reads CASSAGQTNTGELFF. CDR3 nucleotide sequence: TGTGCCAGCTCAGCCGGACAGACGAACACCGGGGAGCTGTTTTTT.

This clone was seen once. The J gene is TRBJ2-1, the V gene TRBV29-1, with D perhaps matching TRBD2 (6 bases). Germline V gene sequence: CDR1 SQVTM, CDR2 ANQGSEA. The CDR3 length is 15 residues. V was pared by 5 bases and J by 7 bases, with 21 bases between. In DNA, the CDR3 is TGCAGCGTTTCTGGCGGGATTAGGACGTTAAATGAGCAGTTCTTC. This codes for CSVSGGIRTLNEQFF.

CDR3 coding DNA: TGTGCCAGCAGTTACGTGCGGGGGGCTGGCACTGAAGCTTTCTTT. Protein product: CASSYVRGAGTEAFF. The V call is TRBV6-5, the J call TRBJ1-1; maybe TRBD1 (6 bases). Germline lookup yields CDR1 MNHEY and CDR2 SVGAGI. Trimming removed 2 bases from V and 4 bases from J, with 14 bases in between. The CDR3 loop spans 15 amino acids.

The chain uses TRBV2 and TRBJ1-5; D uncertain. Trimming shortened V by 0 bases and J by 0 bases, and 3 bases separated the two germline ends. The CDR3 contains 14 residues. CDR1 and CDR2 from the germline V gene are SNHLY and FYNNEI. The CDR3 sequence: CASSEAYSNQPQHF. The CDR3 nucleotides are TGTGCCAGCAGTGAAGCGTATAGCAATCAGCCCCAGCATTTT.

The chain recombines TRBV5-6 with TRBJ2-7, with D uncertain. Trimming stripped 0 bases from V and 0 bases from J, with 7 bases between. There are 14 residues in the CDR3. The germline gives CDR1 SGHDT, CDR2 YYEEEE. The CDR3 nucleotides are TGTGCCAGCAGCTTGGTTGGAAGCTCCTACGAGCAGTACTTC. Protein product: CASSLVGSSYEQYF.

The chain couples TRBV27 to TRBJ2-1; D is unresolved. CDR1 and CDR2 (germline): MNHEY, SMNVEV (reference sequence). This CDR3 region has 14 residues. Trimming removed 5 bases at V and 0 bases at J, with 8 bases between. The CDR3 DNA follows: TGTGCCAGCAGTAAAGCAGACTCCTACAATGAGCAGTTCTTC. Protein sequence: CASSKADSYNEQFF.

This clone has only one observation. The rearrangement joins TRBV6-1 to TRBJ1-5; D ambiguous. V lost 2 bases to trimming and J lost 7 bases, with 9 bases between them. Germline V gene lookup returns CDR1 MNHNS and CDR2 SASEGT. CDR3 size: 13 residues. The CDR3, as DNA: TGTGCCAGCAGTGAAAGCCGGGCCCAGCCCCAGCATTTT. Amino acids: CASSESRAQPQHF.

The genes are TRBV5-5 and TRBJ1-1, with D uncertain. Germline values: CDR1 SGHKS, CDR2 YYEKEE (reference sequence). Trimming left V 0 bases short and J 1 base short, with 4 bases between. This CDR3 has 13 amino acids. This CDR3 is CASSLGPNTEAFF. DNA for the CDR3: TGTGCCAGCAGCTTGGGGCCGAACACTGAAGCTTTCTTT. Combining the CDR3 with reference TRBV5-5 and TRBJ1-1 gives the whole variable domain DAGVTQSPTHLIKTRGQQVTLRCSPISGHKSVSWYQQVLGQGPQFIFQYYEKEERGRGNFPDRFSARQFPNYSSELNVNALLLGDSALYLCASSLGPNTEAFFGQGTRLTVV.

V gene TRBV27 combines with J gene TRBJ2-1; possibly TRBD1 or TRBD2 for D (5 bases each). The V end was cut by 5 bases, the J end by 8 bases, with 28 bases between. The CDR3 extends over 18 amino acids. CDR1 and CDR2 from the germline V gene are MNHEY and SMNVEV (reference sequence). The CDR3 region is CASSLTWRYRPGLYEQFF. The CDR3 nucleotides are TGTGCCAGCAGTCTCACTTGGAGGTACAGGCCTGGGCTTTATGAGCAGTTCTTC.

This clone was counted between two and nine times. This CDR3 is CASSEQGGQPQHF. In DNA, the CDR3 is TGTGCCAGCAGTGAACAGGGGGGTCAGCCCCAGCATTTT. V gene TRBV2 combines with J gene TRBJ1-5, with 7 bases lining up with TRBD1. The CDR3 consists of 13 residues. The germline gives CDR1 SNHLY, CDR2 FYNNEI. The ends lost 2 bases at V and 6 bases at J; junction bases unmatched: 1.

This clone came up a few times. The chain recombines TRBV7-2 with TRBJ1-2, with D unclear. Trimming removed 8 bases from V and 8 bases from J, with 18 bases in between. CDR3 length: 13 residues. Per germline, CDR1 SGHTA and CDR2 FQGNSA. The CDR3 sequence is CASRNPAGGGYTF. The CDR3 coding sequence is TGTGCCAGCCGCAATCCGGCGGGAGGGGGCTACACCTTC.

J is TRBJ2-3 and V is TRBV4-3; 7 nucleotides agree with TRBD2. V trimming: 0 bases; J trimming: 8 bases; junction bases outside the gene matches: 2. The CDR3 spans 13 residues. Germline lookup yields CDR1 LGHNA and CDR2 YSLEER. The CDR3 is CASSQDREVTQYF. The CDR3 nucleotides read TGCGCCAGCAGCCAAGATCGGGAGGTTACGCAGTATTTT.

The CDR3 loop reads CASTRRQGNTIYF. CDR3 coding DNA: TGTGCCAGTACCAGAAGACAGGGAAACACCATATATTTT. The chain couples TRBV19 to TRBJ1-3, with D perhaps matching TRBD1 (5 bases). The germline gives CDR1 LNHDA, CDR2 SQIVND (reference sequence). The CDR3 is 13 residues long. Trimming removed 7 bases from V and 4 bases from J, with 11 bases in between.

The DNA of the CDR3 is TGTGCCTGGAGTGTAATGGGGTTTTTCGATCAGCCCCAGCATTTT. Its translation: CAWSVMGFFDQPQHF. The chain recombines TRBV30 with TRBJ1-5; D gene uncertain. Trimming removed 0 bases from V and 5 bases from J, with 14 bases in between. This CDR3 has 15 amino acids. The germline CDR1 and CDR2 sequences are GTSNPN and SVGIG (reference sequence).

The rearrangement uses TRBV2 and TRBJ1-3; D uncertain. The V end was cut by 3 bases, the J end by 0 bases, with 6 bases between. The CDR3 is 14 amino acids. Germline V gene data show CDR1 as SNHLY and CDR2 as FYNNEI. This CDR3 reads CASSEFLSGNTIYF. CDR3 nucleotides: TGTGCCAGCAGTGAGTTCCTCTCTGGAAACACCATATATTTT. Supplemented by reference TRBV2 and TRBJ1-3, the full variable domain reads EPEVTQTPSHQVTQMGQEVILRCVPISNHLYFYWYRQILGQKVEFLVSFYNNEISEKSEIFDDQFSVERPDGSNFTLKIRSTKLEDSAMYFCASSEFLSGNTIYFGEGSWLTVV.

This clone was seen only once. This sequence joins TRBV28 and TRBJ2-3, with no clear D. The germline gives CDR1 MDHEN, CDR2 SYDVKM. The CDR3 consists of 15 residues. Trimming pared 5 bases from V and 2 bases from J, leaving 14 bases between. Here the CDR3 reads CASSLPTELTDTQYF. The CDR3 DNA follows: TGTGCCAGCAGTCTACCGACTGAGCTCACAGATACGCAGTATTTT.

There are a few counts of this clone. The J gene is TRBJ1-5, the V gene TRBV7-8; 8 bases are shared with TRBD1. Germline CDR1 is SGHVS and CDR2 is FQNEAQ. There are 15 residues in the CDR3. The junction had 5 bases not matched to a gene; V was cut back by 3 bases and J by 4 bases. The CDR3 DNA is TGTGCCAGCAGCTTGACGGGACAGGATAATCAGCCCCAGCATTTT. It codes for CASSLTGQDNQPQHF.

The chain couples TRBV19 to TRBJ2-3, with TRBD1 matching 10 bases. The germline V gene encodes CDR1 LNHDA and CDR2 SQIVND (reference sequence). The CDR3 runs 16 residues. V lost 2 bases and J lost 4; bases outside the gene matches: 6. CDR3 sequence: CASSIFETGGPDTQYF. As DNA, the CDR3 is TGTGCCAGTAGTATATTTGAGACAGGGGGCCCAGATACGCAGTATTTT.

The chain is built from TRBV7-2 and TRBJ2-5; D unresolved. The CDR3 is 13 residues long. The V gene's germline CDR1 is SGHTA and CDR2 FQGNSA. Trimming pared 5 bases from V and 4 bases from J, leaving 11 bases between. The CDR3 coding sequence is TGTGCCAGCAGCCCAGCCCCCCCAGAGACCCAGTACTTC. Protein sequence: CASSPAPPETQYF.

V usage is TRBV9 and J usage is TRBJ2-5, with TRBD1 identical over 8 bases. This CDR3 has 14 amino acids. CDR1 and CDR2 from the germline V gene are SGDLS and YYNGEE. J gave up 4 bases and V 3 bases, and 5 bases lay outside the gene matches. CDR3 amino acids: CASSDGTGGETQYF. CDR3 in DNA: TGTGCCAGCAGCGACGGGACAGGCGGAGAGACCCAGTACTTC. The variable domain in full, completed from reference TRBV9 and TRBJ2-5, reads DSGVTQTPKHLITATGQRVTLRCSPRSGDLSVYWYQQSLDQGLQFLIQYYNGEERAKGNILERFSAQQFPDLHSELNLSSLELGDSALYFCASSDGTGGETQYFGPGTRLLVL.

V and J are TRBV6-6 and TRBJ2-7, with TRBD1 as a possible D gene (6 bases). The germline V and J ends were trimmed by 0 bases and 4 bases, with 16 bases remaining between them. There are 16 residues in the CDR3. The germline V gene encodes CDR1 MNHNY and CDR2 SVGAGI (reference sequence). The CDR3 DNA sequence: TGTGCCAGCAGTTACTCAGGGGGAGTTCCAGTATACGAGCAGTACTTC. It yields the protein CASSYSGGVPVYEQYF.

This clone was recorded only once. V gene TRBV30 combines with J gene TRBJ1-6; 8 positions match TRBD1. The CDR3 is made up of 14 amino acids. J gave up 5 bases and V 3 bases, and 3 bases lay outside the gene matches. Germline CDR1 and CDR2: GTSNPN and SVGIG (reference sequence). The CDR3: CAWSAGQDNSPLHF. In DNA form, the CDR3 reads TGTGCCTGGAGCGCGGGACAGGATAATTCACCCCTCCACTTT.

This clone showed up just a few times. This chain connects TRBV9 to TRBJ1-2; 12 positions agree with TRBD1. Germline CDR1 reads SGDLS; CDR2 reads YYNGEE. The length of the CDR3 is 15 residues. Trimming cost V 4 bases and J 4 bases; bases outside gene matches: 5. DNA for the CDR3: TGTGCCAGCAGCCTGGGACAGGGGGCCGGCTATGGCTACACCTTC. Encoded protein: CASSLGQGAGYGYTF.